The T cell receptor beta chain under discussion was sequenced for a study of technical replicates of blood from several donors. The CDR3 contains 12 residues. With 2 bases removed from V and 6 bases from J, the gap between germline ends came to 5 bases. Looked up from germline, CDR1 is SGHVS and CDR2 is FQNEAQ. The protocol was immunoSEQ multiplex PCR, while the TCRdb copy is restricted to in-frame clones and leaves out a portion. The table includes over 85,000 clones, 90% to 97% detected once. The TCR originated in a human donor in good health. Sequencing was carried out using T cells isolated from PBMCs. The chain links TRBV7-8 to TRBJ1-5; no firm D call. The CDR3 sequence: CASSLSVQPQHF. The CDR3 region has the DNA TGTGCCAGCAGCTTATCTGTTCAGCCCCAGCATTTT.